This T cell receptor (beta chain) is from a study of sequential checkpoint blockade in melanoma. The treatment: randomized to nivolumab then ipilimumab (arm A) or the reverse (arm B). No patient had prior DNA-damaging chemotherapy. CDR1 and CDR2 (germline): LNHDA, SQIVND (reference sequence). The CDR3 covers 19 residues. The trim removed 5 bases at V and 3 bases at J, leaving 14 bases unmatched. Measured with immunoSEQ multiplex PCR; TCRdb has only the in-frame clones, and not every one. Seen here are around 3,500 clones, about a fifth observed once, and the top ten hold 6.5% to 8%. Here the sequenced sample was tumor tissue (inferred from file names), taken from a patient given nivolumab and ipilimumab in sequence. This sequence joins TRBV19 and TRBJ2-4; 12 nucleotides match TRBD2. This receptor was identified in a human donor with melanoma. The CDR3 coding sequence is TGTGCCAGTAGTCGAGTTTGGACTAGCGGGGTTGGAGACAAAAACATTCAGTACTTC. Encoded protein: CASSRVWTSGVGDKNIQYF.